The clone carrying this TCR beta chain was detected only a few times. No antigen is known for it. The sample originates from a study of blood T cells in healthy people across ages. Findings and limits, study-wide: Expanded clonotype changes were possibly confounded by unknown donor CMV status. Among long-lived donors, naive CD4+ cells were more numerous and diversity higher than in aged donors.

The use of a sample-barcoded 5' primer and a J-beta primer mix characterized a second PCR of about 7 to 12 cycles. Each cDNA molecule, via a template-switch adaptor with 12 random nucleotides, was tagged. A single record per CDR3 protein comes from TCRdb applying MiXCR to the 5' RACE reads. The sample lists about 800,000 distinct CDR3 sequences, just under 25% seen once, with more than 3% in the top ten. Researchers collected approximately 9.9 milliliters of peripheral blood from every single donor. Germline lookup yields CDR1 MNHEY and CDR2 SVGEGT. Trimming took 6 bases from V and 0 from J; bases not matched to a gene: 7. The CDR3 consists of 16 residues. This sample also belongs to another study, concerning T cells of mothers and their children.

The chain uses TRBV6-2 or TRBV6-3 and TRBJ1-3; TRBD1 agrees at 8 bases. The receptor was isolated from a boy aged 10-17 years in good health. The source material was blood. The chain's CDR3 is CASSLGQVNSGNTIYF. The CDR3 DNA sequence: TGTGCCAGCAGCCTGGGACAGGTGAACTCTGGAAACACCATATATTTT.